This is a list of T cell receptor beta chains from one sample in a study of blood T cell repertoires in COVID-19. Assay: immunoSEQ multiplex PCR; the TCRdb copy retains only in-frame clones and omits some. The repertoire includes approximately 92,000 clones, about 80% of them detected once, and roughly 4% sits in the top ten. What was sequenced was peripheral blood. The receptors come from a man aged 60 to 69 with acute or convalescent COVID-19. Both conserved end residues are part of each CDR3. Each record gives: clone size, V gene, D gene, J gene, CDR3 DNA, CDR3 protein. A D gene is named only where the DNA matches it firmly. Not all rows give a size; the values are once, few, many and, for expanded clones, a class.

clone_size: .
v_call: TRBV27
d_call: .
j_call: TRBJ2-3
cdr3_nt: TGTGCCAGCAGTTTTATTGGAACTAACACAGATACGCAGTATTTT
cdr3_aa: CASSFIGTNTDTQYF

clone_size: once
v_call: TRBV6-5
d_call: .
j_call: TRBJ1-5
cdr3_nt: TGTGCCAGCAGTACCGGTCAGGGGCTGACCCAGCATTTT
cdr3_aa: CASSTGQGLTQHF

clone_size: .
v_call: TRBV19
d_call: TRBD2
j_call: TRBJ2-6
cdr3_nt: TGTGCCAGTAGTCCGCGACTAGCGGGGGGATTCTCTGGGGCCAACGTCCTGACTTTC
cdr3_aa: CASSPRLAGGFSGANVLTF

clone_size: .
v_call: TRBV6-1
d_call: TRBD2
j_call: TRBJ2-3
cdr3_nt: TGTGCCAGCAGTGATTGGCCGACTAGCGGGATGTCAGATACGCAGTATTTT
cdr3_aa: CASSDWPTSGMSDTQYF

clone_size: .
v_call: TRBV10-3
d_call: .
j_call: TRBJ1-5
cdr3_nt: TGTGCCATCAGACGGGATAGCAATCAGCCCCAGCATTTT
cdr3_aa: CAIRRDSNQPQHF

clone_size: .
v_call: TRBV5-1
d_call: .
j_call: TRBJ1-1
cdr3_nt: TGCGCCAGCGGGGGGGTAGGCGATGTTGAAGCTTTCTTT
cdr3_aa: CASGGVGDVEAFF

clone_size: .
v_call: TRBV30
d_call: TRBD2
j_call: TRBJ2-1
cdr3_nt: TGTGCCTGGAGATTTAGCGGGGGGTACAATGAGCAGTTCTTC
cdr3_aa: CAWRFSGGYNEQFF

clone_size: once
v_call: TRBV5-1
d_call: TRBD1
j_call: TRBJ1-3
cdr3_nt: TGCGCCAGCAGCCGGGACAGGAACTCTGGAAACACCATATATTTT
cdr3_aa: CASSRDRNSGNTIYF

clone_size: .
v_call: TRBV12-3/TRBV12-4
d_call: .
j_call: TRBJ2-5
cdr3_nt: TGTGCCAGCAGTTTTGGGCCCGAAGAGACCCAGTACTTC
cdr3_aa: CASSFGPEETQYF

clone_size: .
v_call: TRBV10-1
d_call: .
j_call: TRBJ2-3
cdr3_nt: TGCGCCAGCAGTGAAGCAGAGAGGAGGTGGGATACGCAGTATTTT
cdr3_aa: CASSEAERRWDTQYF

clone_size: .
v_call: TRBV24-1
d_call: .
j_call: TRBJ1-2
cdr3_nt: TGTGCCACCAGTGGGGGGGGCGCAATTAAAGGCTACACCTTC
cdr3_aa: CATSGGGAIKGYTF

clone_size: .
v_call: TRBV10-3
d_call: TRBD2
j_call: TRBJ2-5
cdr3_nt: TGTGCCATCAGTCCTGGACTAGGTCATGAGACCCAGTACTTC
cdr3_aa: CAISPGLGHETQYF

clone_size: .
v_call: TRBV6-1
d_call: TRBD1
j_call: TRBJ1-5
cdr3_nt: TGTGCCAGCAGTGAAAACAGGGGGAGCAATCAGCCCCAGCATTTT
cdr3_aa: CASSENRGSNQPQHF

clone_size: once
v_call: TRBV3-1/TRBV3-2
d_call: .
j_call: TRBJ2-1
cdr3_nt: TGTGCCAGCAGCCAAAGACAGGCGAGCTCCTACAATGAGCAGTTCTTC
cdr3_aa: CASSQRQASSYNEQFF

clone_size: .
v_call: TRBV5-1
d_call: TRBD1
j_call: TRBJ2-5
cdr3_nt: TGCGCCAGCAGCTTATGGGGACAGGGACCCCAAGAGACCCAGTACTTC
cdr3_aa: CASSLWGQGPQETQYF

clone_size: .
v_call: TRBV12-5
d_call: .
j_call: TRBJ1-1
cdr3_nt: TGTGCTAGTGGTTTGGGGTGGACAGCGAACACTGAAGCTTTCTTT
cdr3_aa: CASGLGWTANTEAFF

clone_size: .
v_call: TRBV7-9
d_call: TRBD2
j_call: TRBJ2-2
cdr3_nt: TGTGCCAGCAGGTCCCCGGGACTAGCGAGCACCGGGGAGCTGTTTTTT
cdr3_aa: CASRSPGLASTGELFF

clone_size: .
v_call: TRBV5-1
d_call: .
j_call: TRBJ1-1
cdr3_nt: TGCGCCAGCAGCTTGGAGGCGGATAACACTGAAGCTTTCTTT
cdr3_aa: CASSLEADNTEAFF

clone_size: .
v_call: TRBV19
d_call: .
j_call: TRBJ1-2
cdr3_nt: TGTGCCAGTAGTATTAAGGGGTATGTGATCTATGGCTACACCTTC
cdr3_aa: CASSIKGYVIYGYTF

clone_size: .
v_call: TRBV11-3
d_call: .
j_call: TRBJ1-2
cdr3_nt: TGTGCCAGCAGCTTAGGTCTGACACCCTTGAATGGCTACACCTTC
cdr3_aa: CASSLGLTPLNGYTF

clone_size: .
v_call: TRBV6-5
d_call: TRBD1
j_call: TRBJ1-2
cdr3_nt: TGTGCCAGCACCCTCCGGCGGGACAGCTATGGCTACACCTTC
cdr3_aa: CASTLRRDSYGYTF

clone_size: once
v_call: TRBV2
d_call: .
j_call: TRBJ1-6
cdr3_nt: TGTGCCAGCATCAGGACCCGGACAAGAGAATCACCCCTCCACTTT
cdr3_aa: CASIRTRTRESPLHF

clone_size: .
v_call: TRBV30
d_call: .
j_call: TRBJ2-3
cdr3_nt: TGTGCCTGTCCCGGGGGAGCGAGCACAGATACGCAGTATTTT
cdr3_aa: CACPGGASTDTQYF

clone_size: few
v_call: TRBV6-2/TRBV6-3
d_call: TRBD1
j_call: TRBJ2-6
cdr3_nt: TGTGCCAGCAGTCCCCGACAGGGCCGCTCTGGGGCCAACGTCCTGACTTTC
cdr3_aa: CASSPRQGRSGANVLTF

clone_size: .
v_call: TRBV5-1
d_call: .
j_call: TRBJ1-1
cdr3_nt: TGCGCCAGCAGCTTGGGAATAGACATGAACACTGAAGCTTTCTTT
cdr3_aa: CASSLGIDMNTEAFF

clone_size: .
v_call: TRBV21-1
d_call: .
j_call: TRBJ2-2
cdr3_nt: TGTGCCAGCAGCGACAGGGTCGGGACCGGGGAGCTGTTTTTT
cdr3_aa: CASSDRVGTGELFF

clone_size: .
v_call: TRBV12-1
d_call: .
j_call: TRBJ1-5
cdr3_nt: TGTGCCAGCAGCCGATTCCGGACAGGGTGGTGGTGTCAGCCCCAGCATTTT
cdr3_aa: CASSRFRTGWWCQPQHF

clone_size: .
v_call: TRBV19
d_call: TRBD2
j_call: TRBJ2-7
cdr3_nt: TGTGCCAGTAGTATTGGGGGGGGACCTGGCTACGAGCAGTACTTC
cdr3_aa: CASSIGGGPGYEQYF

clone_size: .
v_call: TRBV19
d_call: TRBD2
j_call: TRBJ2-1
cdr3_nt: TGTGCCAGTAGTATCGTTGGCGGGAGGGCCGACAGCGAGCAGTTCTTC
cdr3_aa: CASSIVGGRADSEQFF

clone_size: .
v_call: TRBV11-3
d_call: .
j_call: TRBJ2-1
cdr3_nt: TGTGCCAGTAAGTGGGGGGACGCTGAGCAGTTCTTC
cdr3_aa: CASKWGDAEQFF

clone_size: .
v_call: TRBV6-1
d_call: TRBD1
j_call: TRBJ1-5
cdr3_nt: TGTGCCAGCAGTGGAGGGACAGGGGCGTTCAATCAGCCCCAGCATTTT
cdr3_aa: CASSGGTGAFNQPQHF

clone_size: .
v_call: TRBV6-2/TRBV6-3
d_call: .
j_call: TRBJ1-2
cdr3_nt: TGTGCCAGCAGTTACGAGAACTATGGCTACACCTTC
cdr3_aa: CASSYENYGYTF

clone_size: few
v_call: TRBV5-6
d_call: .
j_call: TRBJ2-7
cdr3_nt: TGTGCCAGCAGCCTCCCGGCGGGGAGCTCCTACGAGCAGTACTTC
cdr3_aa: CASSLPAGSSYEQYF

clone_size: .
v_call: TRBV4-3
d_call: TRBD2
j_call: TRBJ2-1
cdr3_nt: TGCGCCAGCAGCCAAGAAACCGCACTAGCGCCCTACAATGAGCAGTTCTTC
cdr3_aa: CASSQETALAPYNEQFF

clone_size: .
v_call: TRBV11-3
d_call: .
j_call: TRBJ2-3
cdr3_nt: TGTGCCAGCAGCGGTACCTCGGTGGCAGATACGCAGTATTTT
cdr3_aa: CASSGTSVADTQYF

clone_size: .
v_call: TRBV7-2
d_call: .
j_call: TRBJ1-2
cdr3_nt: TGTGCCAGCAGCTTATTTACCAGTGGGCAGCACTATGGCTACACCTTC
cdr3_aa: CASSLFTSGQHYGYTF

clone_size: .
v_call: TRBV27
d_call: .
j_call: TRBJ1-3
cdr3_nt: TGTGCCAGCGGGGCATCGGGTGGAAACACCATATATTTT
cdr3_aa: CASGASGGNTIYF

clone_size: .
v_call: TRBV19
d_call: .
j_call: TRBJ1-3
cdr3_nt: TGTGCCAGTATTAGTACCTCTGGAAACACCATATATTTT
cdr3_aa: CASISTSGNTIYF

clone_size: .
v_call: TRBV30
d_call: .
j_call: TRBJ1-3
cdr3_nt: TGTGCCTGGACACAGTACTCTGGAAACACCATATATTTT
cdr3_aa: CAWTQYSGNTIYF